This TCR beta chain was captured by sequencing in a study of cytomegalovirus exposure and HLA in healthy donors (dated by TCRdb to about 2017). Regarding the research as a whole: An earlier analysis of roughly 630 of the donors reported more than 250 Gb of sequence data and 117 million unique TCR beta sequences from roughly 180 million T cells. To decide whether each TCR beta V gene segment behaved as functional or pseudogenic, an earlier analysis of over 500 of the donors relied on high-throughput TCR beta sequencing. The number of donors typed differed by locus, with roughly 629-640 for A, B, C, DRB1 and DQB1, roughly 550 for DQA1, 600 to 610 for DPA1, and some 440 for DPB1. Donor age, sex, ethnicity and CMV serostatus were collected together with the repertoire data. HLA typing included class I and class II loci at four-digit resolution. Among roughly 400 genotyped donors of the cohort, an average of roughly 230,000 unique TCR beta nucleotide sequences was sequenced per donor, of which 15% to 20% were non-productive. A later analysis re-analyzed previously published TCR beta repertoires from roughly 600 donors and added high-resolution HLA genotyping to study TCR occurrence patterns. A separate validation cohort of approximately 130 different subjects was used in addition to the roughly 620-subject first cohort. The study profiled the T cell repertoires of hundreds of subjects by immunosequencing and related them to cytomegalovirus serostatus. A later genetic analysis used genome-wide SNP genotypes for about 65% of the roughly 670 donors, treating that subset as a discovery cohort. About 280 gigabases of sequencing data and 70 million to 100 million unique TCR sequences made up an early release that covered 640 HLA-typed donors. Every discovery cohort repertoire had been produced on one sequencing platform. Of the 300 to 450 genotyped donors, over 65% fell in the genetic ancestry cluster associated with self-reported Caucasian donors. In the later analysis, no new phenotypic data were used to find candidate immune exposures; instead, reliance was placed on TCR beta sequences and their occurrence across donors. To predict cytomegalovirus infection status, the study brought together high-throughput TCR immunosequencing, statistical association of individual TCRs with disease status, and machine learning. A few DR-DQ haplotypes were handled as single units for association and clustering because linkage in the cohort was strong. The aim of the study was to test whether cataloging public T cell receptors could identify signatures of past pathogen exposure. Broader findings and caveats from the paper: A group of highly shared sequence variants was considered likely to be a technical artifact of the sequencing pipeline. In vitro tests confirmed that a few of the cytomegalovirus-associated TCR beta chains recognize cytomegalovirus antigens. Because counts were too low, roughly 18 rarely observed V segments, including chromosome 9 orphons, were left out of the earlier analysis of about 500 of the donors. The authors suggested that the approach could potentially be generalized to other disease states and immunological phenotypes. A further reported finding was that TCR beta sequences accurately predicted the HLA-A and HLA-B alleles for most subjects in the first cohort. Because the 87-base-pair reads could not distinguish some IMGT-functional V segments, including TRBV6-2 and TRBV6-3, those segments were excluded. Linkage disequilibrium might explain the correlated functional status among segregating V segments, but an unknown experimental factor could not be ruled out. While some public TCRs were present in many individuals, most TCR sequences turned up only very rarely across donors. For the cohort, immune exposure information was limited to CMV serostatus. An association between a missense DCLRE1C variant and V-gene and J-gene trimming of TCR beta chains was found in a later genetic analysis and replicated in an independent cohort. The study listed 150 to 200 TCR beta chains as associated with cytomegalovirus. The classifier was reported to diagnose cytomegalovirus status with high specificity and sensitivity in both the original cohort and the validation cohort. In a later analysis, several top co-occurrence clusters were reported to appear linked to parvovirus B19, influenza, CMV and Epstein-Barr virus. Most CMV-associated TCR beta chains appeared to be HLA-restricted in a later analysis, and the HLA associations seemed to be driven largely by CMV exposure. Specific HLA alleles were associated with 16,951 TCR beta sequences at a false discovery rate of 0.05 in a later analysis. In a later analysis, the rate of TCR association differed among HLA loci, with DRB1 alleles having the most associated TCRs and HLA-C alleles having the fewest. Presence/absence analyses assumed roughly uniform sequencing depth across donors, an assumption that may not hold. Broadly in line with IMGT annotations, most TCR beta V segments showed up in productive rearrangements about 87% or about 30% of the time in an earlier analysis of several hundred of the donors. The cohort was sequenced for TCR beta chains only, and without alpha or paired-chain data the features that could be detected were limited. According to a later genetic analysis, donors in an Asian-associated ancestry cluster had fewer N-insertions in productive TCRs than the roughly 670-donor mean. Because some donors lacked HLA typing at each locus, the association tests relied only on the typed subset. Assigning TCR associations to individual alleles was difficult when HLA alleles, especially DR and DQ, strongly co-occurred. In a later analysis, HLA-associated TCR beta chains showed more clonal expansion and lower generation probabilities than non-associated chains that were equally common.

Comments on this clone: It has no known antigen specificity. The sample holds no much larger clone one base away, and base qualities are not on file.

Library generation was performed with the immunoSEQ multiplex PCR assay. A mixture of 60 forward primers for TCR Vbeta segments and 13 reverse primers for TCR Jbeta segments was used in the multiplex PCR. A multiplex PCR assay on genomic DNA amplified the CDR3 region of rearranged TCR beta genes. On the Illumina HiSeq System, the amplified TCR beta libraries were sequenced as 87-base-pair reads. The paper's data handling went like this. A later analysis tallied some 79 million unique TCR beta chains across the approximately 670 repertoires, and around 9.9 million of those chains were shared by two or more donors. Raw reads were error-corrected and collapsed into unique sequences by a nearest-neighbor algorithm in which closely related sequences were merged to remove PCR and sequencing errors. Alignment of CDR3 sequences to IMGT reference sequences was used to assign V, D and J gene segments. Each retained sequence needed at least a six-nucleotide match to both a V gene segment and a J gene segment. A rearrangement counted as productive if the CDR3 had no stop codons and remained in frame with V and J, and every other rearrangement counted as non-productive. Following IMGT convention, CDR3 was defined as the stretch from the second conserved V-encoded cysteine to the conserved J-encoded phenylalanine. The earlier analysis of 587 of the donors excluded sequences that lacked an unambiguous match to a single V gene segment. An earlier analysis of fewer than 750 of the donors called V segments functional above 56.7% productive rearrangements and segregating when the between-donor standard deviation exceeded 5%. To diagnose cytomegalovirus status from the catalog of TCR beta chain sequences, a statistical classification framework was built. In a later analysis, V and J genes were assigned by comparing TCR nucleotide sequences against IMGT/GENE-DB human TR gene sequences. The TCRdist pipeline was used in a later analysis to assign CDR3 sequences and most-parsimonious VDJ recombination scenarios. In a later analysis, every TCR beta chain was defined by the combination of its CDR3 amino acid sequence and its V-gene family, and reads without a unique V-gene family were dropped. As a way to deal with suspected cross-contamination and a sequencing artifact, a later analysis dropped more than 500 nucleotide sequences that were highly shared and had low generation probability. A later analysis calculated a clonal expansion index for each public chain from normalized within-repertoire ranks of inferred template counts. In a later analysis, generation probabilities were computed using a VDJ recombination model fitted to out-of-frame rearrangements, and the results were checked against IGoR. In a later analysis, hypergeometric tests were used to score TCR-TCR, TCR-HLA and TCR-CMV co-occurrence, with a repertoire-size bias correction applied to TCR pairs. A later analysis estimated false discovery rates by permuting HLA or CMV assignments 20 times. In a later analysis, co-occurring TCRs were grouped with DBSCAN, and TCRdist sequence similarity was added when clustering was performed within HLA-allele-positive subsets. Repertoires with fewer than 30,000 or more than 120,000 public chains, plus five repertoires with anomalous nucleotide sharing, were excluded from co-occurrence clustering. The table was pulled from immuneACCESS by TCRdb, which kept in-frame rearrangements only. Such tables lose some clones; where checked, under half of the loss comes from unresolved V genes, and the rest has no known cause. That table gives V, J and clone size, and the DNA gave D and trimming. The sample table shows about 200,000 clones, and 65% to 90% are seen once. Approximately 2.4% of the sample goes to the ten largest clones.

The cohort was made up of under 800 healthy bone marrow donors. At the time of sampling, every cohort member was nominally healthy, though immune exposures that went unrecorded were likely present. The donor was CMV seronegative and belonged to the group of several hundred seronegative cohort members. A peripheral blood sample was provided by each donor, and peripheral blood mononuclear cells were used for TCR beta sequencing. Genomic DNA was extracted from the blood cell samples with the Qiagen DNeasy Blood Extraction Kit. Looking up the germline V gene (reference sequence) yields CDR1 MNHEY and CDR2 SMNVEV. Taken from cysteine to phenylalanine, the CDR3 has 14 residues. Only the CDR3 DNA is retained, 42 bases long and in frame from the first base. The junction carries 12 bases between V and J, which are trimmed by 6 bases and 3 bases respectively.

The chain was built from TRBV27 and TRBJ2-1; the D segment could be TRBD1, given 5 matching bases. The receptor's source is a woman in her forties or fifties in good health and CMV-seronegative. The specimen sequenced was PBMCs. The DNA sequence reads TGTGCCAGCAGGGGCCTAGGGGACTACAATGAGCAGTTCTTC. Its protein is CASRGLGDYNEQFF.